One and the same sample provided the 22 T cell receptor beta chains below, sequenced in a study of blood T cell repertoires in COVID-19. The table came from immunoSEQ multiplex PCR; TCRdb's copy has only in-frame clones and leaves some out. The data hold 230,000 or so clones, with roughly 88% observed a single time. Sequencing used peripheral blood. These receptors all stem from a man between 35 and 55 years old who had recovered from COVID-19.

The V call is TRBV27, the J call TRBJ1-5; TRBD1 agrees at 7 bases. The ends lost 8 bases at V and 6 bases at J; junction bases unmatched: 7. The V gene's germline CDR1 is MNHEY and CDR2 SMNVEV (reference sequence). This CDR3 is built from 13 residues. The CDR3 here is CASQEGAGQPQHF. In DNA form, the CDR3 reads TGTGCCAGCCAAGAGGGGGCCGGTCAGCCCCAGCATTTT.

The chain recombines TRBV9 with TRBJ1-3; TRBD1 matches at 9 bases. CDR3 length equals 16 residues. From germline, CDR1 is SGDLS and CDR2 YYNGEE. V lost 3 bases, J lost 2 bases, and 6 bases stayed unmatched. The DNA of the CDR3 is TGTGCCAGCAGCGCCCCAGGGGACAGGGCTGGAAACACCATATATTTT. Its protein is CASSAPGDRAGNTIYF.

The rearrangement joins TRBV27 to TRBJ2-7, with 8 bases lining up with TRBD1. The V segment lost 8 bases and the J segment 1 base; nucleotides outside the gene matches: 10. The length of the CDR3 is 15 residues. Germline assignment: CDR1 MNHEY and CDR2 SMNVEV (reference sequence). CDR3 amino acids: CASCHRQGTSYEQYF. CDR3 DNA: TGTGCCAGCTGCCATAGACAGGGGACTTCCTACGAGCAGTACTTC.

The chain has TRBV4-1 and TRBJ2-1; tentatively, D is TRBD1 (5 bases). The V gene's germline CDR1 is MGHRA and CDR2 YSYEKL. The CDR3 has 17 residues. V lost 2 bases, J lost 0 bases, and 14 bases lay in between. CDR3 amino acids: CASSQTSDSSSYNEQFF. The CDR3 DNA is TGCGCCAGCAGCCAAACCTCAGACAGTAGCTCCTACAATGAGCAGTTCTTC.

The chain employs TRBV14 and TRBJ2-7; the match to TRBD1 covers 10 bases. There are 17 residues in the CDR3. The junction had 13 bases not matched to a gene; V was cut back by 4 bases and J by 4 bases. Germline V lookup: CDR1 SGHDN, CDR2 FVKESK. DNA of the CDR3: TGTGCCAGCAGCCTTGGGACAGGGGACCGTTTTTCTTACGAGCAGTACTTC. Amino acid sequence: CASSLGTGDRFSYEQYF.

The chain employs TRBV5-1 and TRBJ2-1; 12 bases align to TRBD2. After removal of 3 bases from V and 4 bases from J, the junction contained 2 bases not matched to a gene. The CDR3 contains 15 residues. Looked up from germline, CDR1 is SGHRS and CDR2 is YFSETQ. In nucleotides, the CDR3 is TGCGCCAGCAGCTCAGGACTAGCGGGGTACAATGAGCAGTTCTTC. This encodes CASSSGLAGYNEQFF.

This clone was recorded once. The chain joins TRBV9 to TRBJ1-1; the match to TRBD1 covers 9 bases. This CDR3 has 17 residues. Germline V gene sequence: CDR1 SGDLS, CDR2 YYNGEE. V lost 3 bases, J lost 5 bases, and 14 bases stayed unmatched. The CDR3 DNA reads TGTGCCAGCAGCGCAAGGGAGTTAACAGGGGGCCCAACTGAAGCTTTCTTT. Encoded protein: CASSARELTGGPTEAFF.

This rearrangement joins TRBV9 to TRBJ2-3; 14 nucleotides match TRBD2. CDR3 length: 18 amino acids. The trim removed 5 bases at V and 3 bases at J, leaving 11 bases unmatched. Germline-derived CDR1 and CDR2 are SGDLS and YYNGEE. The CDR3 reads CASSGGLAGGQSTDTQYF. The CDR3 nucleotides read TGTGCCAGCAGTGGAGGACTAGCGGGGGGCCAATCGACAGATACGCAGTATTTT.

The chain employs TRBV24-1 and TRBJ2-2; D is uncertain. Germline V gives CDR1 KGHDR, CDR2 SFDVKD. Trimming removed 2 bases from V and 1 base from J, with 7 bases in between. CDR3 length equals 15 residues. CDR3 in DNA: TGTGCCACCAGTGATTCAGGATTGAACACCGGGGAGCTGTTTTTT. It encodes CATSDSGLNTGELFF.

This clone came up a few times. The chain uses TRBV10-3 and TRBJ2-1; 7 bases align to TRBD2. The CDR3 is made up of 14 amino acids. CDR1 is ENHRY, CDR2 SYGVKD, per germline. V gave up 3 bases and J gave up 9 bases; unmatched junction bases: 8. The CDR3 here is CAISDRSGGTEQFF. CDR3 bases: TGTGCCATCAGTGACCGGTCGGGGGGTACTGAGCAGTTCTTC.

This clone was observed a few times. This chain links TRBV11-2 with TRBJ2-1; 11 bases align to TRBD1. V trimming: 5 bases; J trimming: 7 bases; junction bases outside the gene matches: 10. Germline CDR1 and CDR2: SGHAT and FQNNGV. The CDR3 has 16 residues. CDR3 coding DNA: TGTGCCAGCAGCCTGGAACCGGGACAGGGGGGGAATGAGCAGTTCTTC. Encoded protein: CASSLEPGQGGNEQFF.

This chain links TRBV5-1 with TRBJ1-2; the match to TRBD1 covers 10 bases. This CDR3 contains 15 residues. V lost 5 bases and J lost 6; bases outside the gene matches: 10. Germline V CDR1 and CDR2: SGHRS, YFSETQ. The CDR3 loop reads CASRLTGGGLNGYTF. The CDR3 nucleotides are TGCGCCAGCAGATTGACAGGGGGCGGCTTGAATGGCTACACCTTC.

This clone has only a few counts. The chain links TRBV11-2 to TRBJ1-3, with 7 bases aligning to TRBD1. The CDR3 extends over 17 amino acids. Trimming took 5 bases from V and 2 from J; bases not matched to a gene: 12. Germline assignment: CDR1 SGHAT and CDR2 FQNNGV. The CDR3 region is CASSRWEGGTAGNTIYF. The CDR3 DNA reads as TGTGCCAGCAGCCGTTGGGAAGGGGGCACAGCTGGAAACACCATATATTTT.

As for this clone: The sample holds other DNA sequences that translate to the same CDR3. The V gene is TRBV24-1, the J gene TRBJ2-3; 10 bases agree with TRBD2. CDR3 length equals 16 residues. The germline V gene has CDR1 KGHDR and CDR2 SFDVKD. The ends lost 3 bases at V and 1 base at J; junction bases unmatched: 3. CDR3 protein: CATSDPSGRGTDTQYF. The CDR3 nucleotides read TGTGCCACCAGTGATCCCAGCGGGAGGGGCACAGATACGCAGTATTTT.

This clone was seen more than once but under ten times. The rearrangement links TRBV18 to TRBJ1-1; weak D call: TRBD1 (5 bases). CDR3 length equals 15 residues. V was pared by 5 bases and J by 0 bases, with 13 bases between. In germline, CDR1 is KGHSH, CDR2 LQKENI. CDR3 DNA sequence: TGTGCCAGCTCAGCCCGACAGAGAATGAACACTGAAGCTTTCTTT. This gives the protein CASSARQRMNTEAFF.

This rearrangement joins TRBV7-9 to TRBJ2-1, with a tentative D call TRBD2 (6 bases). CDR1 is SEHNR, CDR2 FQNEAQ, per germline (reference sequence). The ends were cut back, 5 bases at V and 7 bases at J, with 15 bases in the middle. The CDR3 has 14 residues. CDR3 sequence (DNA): TGTGCCAGCAGCGAAATGACTAGAGTGAATGAGCAGTTCTTC. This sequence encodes CASSEMTRVNEQFF.

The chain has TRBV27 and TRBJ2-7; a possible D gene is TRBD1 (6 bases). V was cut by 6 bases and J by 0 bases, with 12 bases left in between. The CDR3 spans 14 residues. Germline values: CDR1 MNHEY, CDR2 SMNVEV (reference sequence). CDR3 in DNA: TGTGCCAGCAGCGAAACAGGGTCCTCCTACGAGCAGTACTTC. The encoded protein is CASSETGSSYEQYF.

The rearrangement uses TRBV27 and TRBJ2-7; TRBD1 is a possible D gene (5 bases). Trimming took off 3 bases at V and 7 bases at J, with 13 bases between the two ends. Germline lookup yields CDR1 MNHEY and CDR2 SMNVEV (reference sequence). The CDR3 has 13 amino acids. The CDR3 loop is CASSFARVDEQYF. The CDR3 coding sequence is TGTGCCAGCAGTTTTGCCAGGGTGGATGAGCAGTACTTC.

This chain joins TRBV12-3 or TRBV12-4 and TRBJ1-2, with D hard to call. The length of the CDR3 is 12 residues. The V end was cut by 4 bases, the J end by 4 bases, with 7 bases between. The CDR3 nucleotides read TGTGCCAGCAGTTGGAGAAGCTATGGCTACACCTTC. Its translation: CASSWRSYGYTF.

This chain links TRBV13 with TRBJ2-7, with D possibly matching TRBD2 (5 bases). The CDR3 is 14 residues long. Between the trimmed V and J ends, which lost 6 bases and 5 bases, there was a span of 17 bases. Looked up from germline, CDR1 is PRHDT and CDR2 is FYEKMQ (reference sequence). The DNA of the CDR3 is TGTGCCAGCAGGTCCTTTGGGAGCCGGGACGAGCAGTACTTC. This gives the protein CASRSFGSRDEQYF.

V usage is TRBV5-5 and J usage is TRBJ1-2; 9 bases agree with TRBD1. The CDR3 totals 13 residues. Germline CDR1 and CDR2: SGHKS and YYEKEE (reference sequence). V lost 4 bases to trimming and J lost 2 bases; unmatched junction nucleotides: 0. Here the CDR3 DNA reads TGTGCCAGCAGCGGGACAGGGAACTATGGCTACACCTTC. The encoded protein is CASSGTGNYGYTF.

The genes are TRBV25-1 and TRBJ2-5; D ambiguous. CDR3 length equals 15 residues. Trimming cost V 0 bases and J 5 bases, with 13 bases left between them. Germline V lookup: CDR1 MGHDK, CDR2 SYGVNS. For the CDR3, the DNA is TGTGCCAGCAGTGAATATTCCTCGAGCCCGGAGACCCAGTACTTC. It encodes CASSEYSSSPETQYF. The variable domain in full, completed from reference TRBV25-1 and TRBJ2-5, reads EADIYQTPRYLVIGTGKKITLECSQTMGHDKMYWYQQDPGMELHLIHYSYGVNSTEKGDLSSESTVSRIRTEHFPLTLESARPSHTSQYLCASSEYSSSPETQYFGPGTRLLVL.